The 26 T cell receptor beta chains below were found in one sample sequenced in a study of cytotoxic CD8 clonotypes in ibrutinib-treated CLL. Some clones are missing from TCRdb's copy, which holds only in-frame ones; the method was immunoSEQ multiplex PCR. The sample lists over 95,000 clones, 58% occurring once. Material: PBMCs, obtained after 24 months of ibrutinib treatment. The receptors derive from a human donor with chronic lymphocytic leukemia.

The CDR3 loop reads CASSLVGAQQETQYF. CDR3 nucleotides: TGCGCCAGCAGCTTGGTTGGAGCGCAACAAGAGACCCAGTACTTC. The chain is built from TRBV5-1 and TRBJ2-5, with D uncertain. The germline gives CDR1 SGHRS, CDR2 YFSETQ. The CDR3 runs to 15 residues. Deletions cut 0 bases from V and 2 bases from J, with 11 bases between. The full variable domain, in which reference TRBV5-1 and TRBJ2-5 provide the parts outside the CDR3, is KAGVTQTPRYLIKTRGQQVTLSCSPISGHRSVSWYQQTPGQGLQFLFEYFSETQRNKGNFPGRFSGRQFSNSRSEMNVSTLELGDSALYLCASSLVGAQQETQYFGPGTRLLVL.

This clone was detected only a few times. The chain uses TRBV5-6 and TRBJ2-7, with 7 positions matching TRBD2. This CDR3 is built from 13 residues. V dropped 5 bases and J dropped 2; count of bases not matched to a gene: 4. Germline CDR1 SGHDT, CDR2 YYEEEE. The DNA for the CDR3 is TGTGCCAGCAGTCTCGGGACTACCTACGAGCAGTACTTC. Its protein product is CASSLGTTYEQYF.

This clone has only a few counts. The rearrangement joins TRBV11-2 to TRBJ2-5, with 12 bases that match TRBD2. Unmatched junction bases numbered 3, after V lost 2 bases and J lost 5 bases. Germline CDR1 and CDR2: SGHAT and FQNNGV. CDR3 length: 15 amino acids. As DNA, the CDR3 is TGTGCCAGCAGCTTACAGCTAGCGGGGGGGGAGACCCAGTACTTC. It is translated as CASSLQLAGGETQYF. The complete variable domain, with remaining parts taken from reference TRBV11-2 and TRBJ2-5, reads EAGVAQSPRYKIIEKRQSVAFWCNPISGHATLYWYQQILGQGPKLLIQFQNNGVVDDSQLPKDRFSAERLKGVDSTLKIQPAKLEDSAVYLCASSLQLAGGETQYFGPGTRLLVL.

This clone was picked up a small number of times. The chain joins TRBV15 to TRBJ1-1, with 7 bases matching TRBD1. V lost 5 bases and J lost 3; bases outside the gene matches: 6. CDR1 is LNHNV and CDR2 is YYDKDF in the germline V gene (reference sequence). This CDR3 contains 14 residues. CDR3 DNA sequence: TGTGCCACCAGCCAGGGGGATGTGTACACTGAAGCTTTCTTT. Residues: CATSQGDVYTEAFF.

The chain uses TRBV12-5 and TRBJ2-2, with a tentative D call TRBD2 (6 bases). The ends were cut back, 7 bases at V and 5 bases at J, with 20 bases in the middle. Germline V CDR1 and CDR2: LGHNT, FRNRAP. CDR3 length: 16 amino acids. The chain's CDR3 is CASVDYTGEWTGELFF. CDR3 coding DNA: TGTGCTAGTGTGGATTACACGGGGGAGTGGACCGGGGAGCTGTTTTTT.

In this sample, this clone turned up once. The chain links TRBV21-1 to TRBJ2-5; TRBD1 is taken as the D call from the table, unchecked against the DNA. TRBV21-1 constitutes a pseudogene. The CDR3 has 18 amino acids. The CDR3 region has the DNA TGTGCCAGCAGCAAAATGAGAACAGCCAGTCCGTACCAAGAGACCCAGTACTTC. Amino acid sequence: CASSKMRTASPYQETQYF.

The rearrangement links TRBV7-2 to TRBJ2-7; D call uncertain. This CDR3 contains 13 residues. Deletions cut 4 bases from V and 2 bases from J, with 9 bases between. The germline V gene has CDR1 SGHTA and CDR2 FQGNSA. CDR3 coding DNA: TGTGCCAGCAGCTCCGACGGCCCCTACGAGCAGTACTTC. Protein product: CASSSDGPYEQYF.

This chain links TRBV30 with TRBJ1-6, with D possibly being TRBD1 (5 bases). This CDR3 region has 13 residues. Germline assignment: CDR1 GTSNPN and CDR2 SVGIG (reference sequence). V lost 2 bases and J lost 11, with 13 bases in between. The CDR3 is CAWSLELGAPLHF. The DNA for the CDR3 is TGTGCCTGGAGTCTAGAGTTGGGGGCACCCCTCCACTTT.

The chain uses TRBV23-1 and TRBJ1-2; D remains unclear. TRBV23-1 is reported as an ORF; its role is uncertain. CDR3 length equals 16 residues. The V end was cut by 0 bases, the J end by 4 bases, with 15 bases between. This CDR3 is CASSQSRRAEVYGYTF. The CDR3 bases are TGCGCCAGCAGTCAATCGCGCCGGGCGGAAGTCTATGGCTACACCTTC.

The chain joins TRBV11-1 to TRBJ2-7; D uncertain. The CDR3 is 14 residues long. Trimming took 3 bases from V and 2 from J, leaving 11 bases between them. Germline V CDR1 and CDR2: SGHAT, FQDESV (reference sequence). The CDR3 loop reads CASSFTRATYEQYF. DNA for the CDR3: TGTGCCAGCAGCTTTACAAGGGCTACCTACGAGCAGTACTTC.

The rearrangement uses TRBV10-3 and TRBJ1-6, with D unclear. The germline CDR1 and CDR2 sequences are ENHRY and SYGVKD. V lost 3 bases to trimming and J lost 14 bases, with 8 bases between them. The CDR3 consists of 11 residues. This CDR3 is CAISDLGSLHF. CDR3 coding DNA: TGTGCCATCAGTGATTTGGGGTCCCTCCACTTT.

In nucleotides, the CDR3 is TGTGCCAGCAGAACCACTAGCGGGGGGGCGAATGAGCAGTTCTTC. It codes for CASRTTSGGANEQFF. This rearrangement joins TRBV6-5 to TRBJ2-1; 13 nucleotides align to TRBD2. The CDR3 runs 15 residues. Germline loops: CDR1 MNHEY, CDR2 SVGAGI. The trim removed 6 bases at V and 7 bases at J, leaving 6 bases unmatched.

The V and J genes are TRBV11-3 and TRBJ2-7, with D uncertain. Between the trimmed V and J ends, which lost 4 bases and 1 base, there was a span of 5 bases. CDR3 size: 12 residues. CDR1 is SGHNT and CDR2 is YENEEA in the germline V gene. The CDR3 DNA sequence: TGTGCCAGCAGCTATGTGTCCTACGAGCAGTACTTC. This translates into CASSYVSYEQYF. The full variable domain, completed using reference TRBV11-3 and TRBJ2-7, is EAGVVQSPRYKIIEKKQPVAFWCNPISGHNTLYWYLQNLGQGPELLIRYENEEAVDDSQLPKDRFSAERLKGVDSTLKIQPAELGDSAVYLCASSYVSYEQYFGPGTRLTVT.

A few counts support this clone. V usage is TRBV6-1 and J usage is TRBJ2-7; D uncertain. This CDR3 is 12 amino acids long. Germline V gives CDR1 MNHNS, CDR2 SASEGT. Trimming cost V 4 bases and J 4 bases, with 8 bases left between them. CDR3 loop: CASSGRNYEQYF. The CDR3 DNA reads TGTGCCAGCAGTGGTCGGAATTACGAGCAGTACTTC.

This clone was counted only a few times. CDR3 protein: CASRAWGQARNGYTF. The CDR3 bases are TGTGCCAGCAGAGCCTGGGGGCAGGCGCGGAACGGCTACACCTTC. The chain links TRBV25-1 to TRBJ1-2; TRBD1 is a possible D gene (6 bases). CDR3 length: 15 residues. Looked up from germline, CDR1 is MGHDK and CDR2 is SYGVNS. Trimming pared 6 bases from V and 8 bases from J, leaving 22 bases between.

This chain links TRBV7-8 with TRBJ2-3, with a possible D match to TRBD1 (6 bases). The CDR3 runs to 13 residues. V shed 5 bases and J shed 3 bases, with 9 bases lying between them. The V gene's germline CDR1 is SGHVS and CDR2 FQNEAQ. The CDR3 nucleotides are TGTGCCAGCAGCGGACAGCGAACAGATACGCAGTATTTT. It translates to CASSGQRTDTQYF.

This clone was recorded at least ten times. This chain links TRBV20-1 with TRBJ1-1; D unresolved. Germline V lookup: CDR1 DFQATT, CDR2 SNEGSKA (reference sequence). The CDR3 length is 10 residues. V lost 6 bases, J lost 5 bases, and 7 bases lay in between. The CDR3 coding sequence is TGCAGTGCCTCGGGAACTGAAGCTTTCTTT. This translates into CSASGTEAFF.

This rearrangement joins TRBV7-2 to TRBJ1-1; D is unresolved. CDR3 size: 15 residues. Trimming took 1 base from V and 5 from J, leaving 14 bases between them. Looked up from germline, CDR1 is SGHTA and CDR2 is FQGNSA. CDR3: CASSLDEGVRTEAFF. The CDR3, as DNA: TGTGCCAGCAGCTTAGATGAGGGAGTAAGGACTGAAGCTTTCTTT.

The chain has TRBV5-1 and TRBJ2-7; tentatively, D is TRBD2 (6 bases). Between the trimmed V and J ends, which lost 6 bases and 4 bases, there was a span of 26 bases. CDR3 length equals 17 residues. Germline CDR1 is SGHRS and CDR2 is YFSETQ. CDR3 coding DNA: TGCGCCAGCATGGGTCAATGGGGCGACAGCCGGGGGTACGAGCAGTACTTC. Its protein is CASMGQWGDSRGYEQYF.

This sequence joins TRBV21-1 and TRBJ1-1. TRBV21-1 is deemed a pseudogene. This CDR3 region has 14 residues. The CDR3 DNA sequence: TGTGCCAGCAAAATCGGGACGAGTTCGGCTGAAGCTTTCTTT. Encoded protein: CASKIGTSSAEAFF.

The genes are TRBV5-1 and TRBJ2-4; D remains unclear. Trimming left V 2 bases short and J 0 bases short, with 9 bases between. Per germline, CDR1 SGHRS and CDR2 YFSETQ. This CDR3 is built from 15 residues. The CDR3 loop reads CASSLENLAKNIQYF. Here the CDR3 DNA reads TGCGCCAGCAGCTTAGAAAATCTAGCCAAAAACATTCAGTACTTC.

This clone was detected only a few times. This rearrangement joins TRBV7-9 to TRBJ2-7, with D perhaps matching TRBD2 (5 bases). Germline V gives CDR1 SEHNR, CDR2 FQNEAQ (reference sequence). The CDR3 has 13 amino acids. V was cut by 8 bases and J by 3 bases, with 14 bases left in between. CDR3 DNA sequence: TGTGCCAGCGCTCGGGGTTTTAACTACGAGCAGTACTTC. Translating it yields CASARGFNYEQYF.

The rearrangement joins TRBV29-1 to TRBJ2-3; either TRBD1 or TRBD2 may supply D (5 bases each). There are 15 residues in the CDR3. Germline CDR1 SQVTM, CDR2 ANQGSEA. Trimming took off 5 bases at V and 0 bases at J, with 15 bases between the two ends. CDR3 protein: CSVKRGRQSTDTQYF. Here the CDR3 DNA reads TGCAGCGTTAAGAGGGGCAGGCAAAGCACAGATACGCAGTATTTT.

The chain recombines TRBV7-9 with TRBJ2-2; TRBD1 matches 7 bases. Germline V gives CDR1 SEHNR, CDR2 FQNEAQ (reference sequence). This CDR3 spans 15 amino acids. The junction had 7 bases not matched to a gene; V was cut back by 5 bases and J by 4 bases. The CDR3 sequence is CASSPWTGITGELFF. The CDR3 region has the DNA TGTGCCAGCAGCCCCTGGACAGGAATCACCGGGGAGCTGTTTTTT. The entire variable domain, with the rest obtained from reference TRBV7-9 and TRBJ2-2, is as follows: DTGVSQNPRHKITKRGQNVTFRCDPISEHNRLYWYRQTLGQGPEFLTYFQNEAQLEKSRLLSDRFSAERPKGSFSTLEIQRTEQGDSAMYLCASSPWTGITGELFFGEGSRLTVL.

CDR3 coding DNA: TGTGCCAGCAGCTTTAGCGGGGGAGGGTCCTACAATGAGCAGTTCTTC. Encoded protein: CASSFSGGGSYNEQFF. The rearrangement links TRBV11-3 to TRBJ2-1, with 9 nucleotides matching TRBD2. CDR3 length: 16 amino acids. V was pared by 3 bases and J by 1 base, with 4 bases of the junction left unmatched. The germline V gene has CDR1 SGHNT and CDR2 YENEEA.

This clone has more than one count but fewer than ten. The chain links TRBV6-6 to TRBJ1-5, with TRBD1 matching over 9 bases. This CDR3 is built from 15 residues. Trimming took 5 bases from V and 7 from J; bases not matched to a gene: 9. Germline V CDR1 and CDR2: MNHNY, SVGAGI (reference sequence). CDR3 in amino acids: CASSPGTGTQQPQHF. The CDR3 DNA reads as TGTGCCAGCAGTCCCGGGACAGGGACGCAGCAGCCCCAGCATTTT.